Presented here are 30 T cell receptor beta chains from one specimen sequenced in a study of shared clonotypes between healthy human individuals. Measured with immunoSEQ multiplex PCR; TCRdb has only the in-frame clones, and not every one. The sample lists about 680,000 clones; approximately 79% were seen once. Sequenced sample: memory CD4+ T cells sorted from blood. Subset here: CD45RA-negative fraction. These receptors all come from a woman aged 30 to 39 in good health.

Only a few counts were recorded for this clone. This chain joins TRBV10-3 and TRBJ1-5, with no clear D. Trimming left V 3 bases short and J 1 base short, with 4 bases between. CDR3 length equals 13 residues. The V gene's germline CDR1 is ENHRY and CDR2 SYGVKD. The CDR3 loop is CAISDMSNQPQHF. For the CDR3, the DNA is TGTGCCATCAGTGACATGAGCAATCAGCCCCAGCATTTT.

The CDR3 bases are TGTGCCAGCAGTTTATTGGCAGACTATGGCTACACCTTC. Residues: CASSLLADYGYTF. The chain has TRBV28 and TRBJ1-2; D is ambiguous. Germline V CDR1 and CDR2: MDHEN, SYDVKM. Trimming left V 1 base short and J 3 bases short, with 6 bases between. The CDR3 covers 13 residues.

V is TRBV9 and J is TRBJ2-2; D remains unclear. The CDR3 contains 15 residues. Trimming stripped 0 bases from V and 1 base from J, with 7 bases between. The germline V gene encodes CDR1 SGDLS and CDR2 YYNGEE. The CDR3 sequence is CASSVVSRNTGELFF. The CDR3 DNA reads as TGTGCCAGCAGCGTAGTGAGTCGGAACACCGGGGAGCTGTTTTTT.

The chain employs TRBV6-5 and TRBJ1-5; maybe TRBD1 (6 bases). CDR1 and CDR2 from the germline V gene are MNHEY and SVGAGI. Trimming stripped 4 bases from V and 4 bases from J, with 11 bases between. This CDR3 spans 14 amino acids. CDR3 DNA: TGTGCCAGCAGTTCGCGGGGGGCAAATCAGCCCCAGCATTTT. Translated: CASSSRGANQPQHF.

This clone was detected once. The V gene is TRBV4-1, the J gene TRBJ2-5; D unclear. This CDR3 spans 15 amino acids. The V end was cut by 1 base, the J end by 2 bases, with 11 bases between. Per the germline V gene, CDR1 is MGHRA and CDR2 is YSYEKL. The CDR3 spells CASSQGWTEQETQYF. As DNA, the CDR3 is TGCGCCAGCAGCCAAGGATGGACGGAGCAAGAGACCCAGTACTTC.

In the case of this clone: The sample holds other DNA sequences that translate to the same CDR3. CDR3 bases: TGCGCCAGCAGCAGGGACAGGCCGAGCACAGATACGCAGTATTTT. Translating it yields CASSRDRPSTDTQYF. The V call is TRBV5-1, the J call TRBJ2-3; 8 nucleotides match TRBD1. Trimming took 4 bases from V and 0 from J; bases not matched to a gene: 4. The germline gives CDR1 SGHRS, CDR2 YFSETQ. The CDR3 has 15 residues.

The chain employs TRBV2 and TRBJ2-3, with D perhaps given as TRBD1 or TRBD2 (5 bases each). V lost 6 bases, J lost 4 bases, and 14 bases lay in between. Per germline, CDR1 SNHLY and CDR2 FYNNEI. This CDR3 contains 14 residues. CDR3 sequence: CASRWGIQADTQYF. CDR3 coding DNA: TGTGCCAGCAGATGGGGGATCCAGGCAGATACGCAGTATTTT.

Only a few counts were recorded for this clone. This chain connects TRBV7-9 to TRBJ1-1, with D possibly TRBD1 on 5 matching bases. CDR3 length: 14 amino acids. V gave up 5 bases and J gave up 1 base, with 11 bases separating them. Germline assignment: CDR1 SEHNR and CDR2 FQNEAQ (reference sequence). DNA of the CDR3: TGTGCCAGCAGCCGAGGCGGGACGAACACTGAAGCTTTCTTT. It is translated as CASSRGGTNTEAFF.

The chain has TRBV25-1 and TRBJ2-2; unclear D gene. V lost 3 bases and J lost 1, with 12 bases in between. This CDR3 is 16 amino acids long. Looked up from germline, CDR1 is MGHDK and CDR2 is SYGVNS. The CDR3 protein is CASSDPGLRNTGELFF. DNA of the CDR3: TGTGCCAGCAGTGATCCGGGCCTCCGGAACACCGGGGAGCTGTTTTTT.

The chain links TRBV21-1 to TRBJ2-7; TRBD2 is taken as the D call from the table, unchecked against the DNA. TRBV21-1 is tagged as a pseudogene. The CDR3 has 18 residues. CDR3 sequence (DNA): TGTGCCAGCAGTAGACCGGGACTAGCGGGAGTGAAGGGATGCGAGCAGTACTTC. It codes for CASSRPGLAGVKGCEQYF.

The chain couples TRBV6-5 to TRBJ1-4; D unclear. Between the trimmed V and J ends, which lost 6 bases and 4 bases, there was a span of 12 bases. Looked up from germline, CDR1 is MNHEY and CDR2 is SVGAGI. This CDR3 comprises 14 residues. The CDR3 DNA is TGTGCCAGCAGCAAGAGACCAAGTAATGAAAAACTGTTTTTT. Its protein product is CASSKRPSNEKLFF.

The CDR3 DNA is TGTGCCAGTAGTAGACTCAACTATGGCTACACCTTC. Translation gives CASSRLNYGYTF. This sequence joins TRBV7-9 and TRBJ1-2; D is unresolved. V lost 9 bases, J lost 2 bases, and 10 bases lay in between. The germline gives CDR1 SEHNR, CDR2 FQNEAQ (reference sequence). The CDR3 consists of 12 residues.

The chain uses TRBV29-1 and TRBJ2-5; 8 nucleotides align to TRBD1. V lost 6 bases to trimming and J lost 4 bases; unmatched junction nucleotides: 1. This CDR3 region has 11 residues. CDR1 and CDR2 (germline): SQVTM, ANQGSEA. The CDR3 here is CSVRGRETQYF. Here the CDR3 DNA reads TGCAGCGTCAGGGGGCGAGAGACCCAGTACTTC.

CDR3 protein: CAWSRNDRMNTEAFF. In DNA form, the CDR3 reads TGTGCCTGGAGTCGGAACGACAGGATGAACACTGAAGCTTTCTTT. The chain has TRBV30 and TRBJ1-1; possibly TRBD1 for D (6 bases). V lost 2 bases to trimming and J lost 0 bases, with 13 bases between them. This CDR3 contains 15 residues. Germline assignment: CDR1 GTSNPN and CDR2 SVGIG (reference sequence).

This chain joins TRBV5-1 and TRBJ2-7, with D unclear. CDR1 is SGHRS and CDR2 is YFSETQ in the germline V gene. The CDR3 runs to 13 residues. Between the trimmed V and J ends, which lost 0 bases and 7 bases, there was a span of 11 bases. The CDR3 sequence: CASSLEVEREQYF. For the CDR3, the DNA is TGCGCCAGCAGCTTGGAGGTGGAGCGAGAGCAGTACTTC.

This clone appeared once. V and J are TRBV4-2 and TRBJ1-4, with a tentative D call TRBD1 (6 bases). The ends were cut back, 0 bases at V and 4 bases at J, with 18 bases in the middle. Germline V lookup: CDR1 LGHNA, CDR2 YNFKEQ. The CDR3 runs to 18 residues. Here the CDR3 reads CASSQDADRQAINEKLFF. The CDR3 region has the DNA TGTGCCAGCAGCCAAGATGCAGACCGACAGGCAATTAATGAAAAACTGTTTTTT.

The CDR3 sequence is CASSLSPANQPQHF. DNA of the CDR3: TGTGCCAGCAGTTTGTCACCGGCCAATCAGCCCCAGCATTTT. The V call is TRBV27, the J call TRBJ1-5; D not resolved. In germline, CDR1 is MNHEY, CDR2 SMNVEV (reference sequence). V lost 3 bases and J 3 bases, leaving 9 bases between the germline ends. This CDR3 is built from 14 residues.

This clone was recorded at least ten times. This chain joins TRBV2 and TRBJ1-5; D is unclear. Looked up from germline, CDR1 is SNHLY and CDR2 is FYNNEI. The CDR3 contains 14 residues. Trimming took 2 bases from V and 4 from J, leaving 9 bases between them. The CDR3 protein is CASSENFRNQPQHF. The DNA of the CDR3 is TGTGCCAGCAGTGAAAACTTTCGAAATCAGCCCCAGCATTTT.

The chain carries TRBV4-1 and TRBJ2-3; D is unresolved. This CDR3 contains 15 residues. Trimming shortened V by 1 base and J by 4 bases, and 12 bases separated the two germline ends. Germline lookup yields CDR1 MGHRA and CDR2 YSYEKL. CDR3 sequence: CASSQGNSRPDTQYF. CDR3 bases: TGCGCCAGCAGCCAAGGGAATAGCCGCCCAGATACGCAGTATTTT.

The chain joins TRBV14 to TRBJ2-2; 8 bases are a match to TRBD2. This CDR3 spans 15 amino acids. Looked up from germline, CDR1 is SGHDN and CDR2 is FVKESK. Losses at the gene ends were 4 bases for V and 5 bases for J; bases not matched to a gene: 6. This CDR3 is CASSLHGGETGELFF. CDR3 bases: TGTGCCAGCAGCCTCCACGGGGGGGAGACCGGGGAGCTGTTTTTT.

The chain carries TRBV28 and TRBJ1-5; unclear D gene. This CDR3 has 13 amino acids. V lost 7 bases to trimming and J lost 3 bases, with 10 bases between them. Per germline, CDR1 MDHEN and CDR2 SYDVKM. For the CDR3, the DNA is TGTGCCAGCAACGAGGATAACAATCAGCCCCAGCATTTT. Translation gives CASNEDNNQPQHF.

The rearrangement uses TRBV5-6 and TRBJ1-5; D unresolved. This CDR3 region has 15 residues. Germline V lookup: CDR1 SGHDT, CDR2 YYEEEE. V lost 2 bases, J lost 6 bases, and 15 bases lay in between. The CDR3 loop is CASSLWGDLAQPQHF. CDR3 DNA: TGTGCCAGCAGCTTATGGGGAGACCTAGCTCAGCCCCAGCATTTT.

The chain couples TRBV5-4 to TRBJ2-5; the D call may be TRBD1 or TRBD2 (6 bases each). The CDR3 contains 14 residues. V shed 1 base and J shed 5 bases, with 12 bases lying between them. The germline gives CDR1 SGHNT, CDR2 YYREEE (reference sequence). In nucleotides, the CDR3 is TGTGCCAGCAGCTTGATGGGGGCGGGGGAGACCCAGTACTTC. Protein: CASSLMGAGETQYF.

The V gene is TRBV29-1, the J gene TRBJ2-3, with unresolved D. V lost 4 bases and J 2 bases, leaving 13 bases between the germline ends. The CDR3 has 14 amino acids. Germline V gene sequence: CDR1 SQVTM, CDR2 ANQGSEA. CDR3 sequence: CSVGVARLTDTQYF. The CDR3 DNA reads TGCAGCGTTGGGGTGGCCAGACTCACAGATACGCAGTATTTT.

This clone is a singleton in its sample. The rearrangement uses TRBV28 and TRBJ2-7; 8 bases agree with TRBD1. The CDR3 length is 12 residues. V lost 11 bases and J lost 4; bases outside the gene matches: 7. CDR1 is MDHEN, CDR2 SYDVKM, per germline. The CDR3 region is CASGQGSYEQYF. Here the CDR3 DNA reads TGTGCCTCCGGACAGGGCTCGTACGAGCAGTACTTC.

The count of this clone is one. The V and J genes are TRBV11-2 and TRBJ2-7, with D perhaps assigned TRBD1 or TRBD2 (6 bases each). The V end was cut by 4 bases, the J end by 7 bases, with 14 bases between. The germline V gene has CDR1 SGHAT and CDR2 FQNNGV. The CDR3 consists of 13 residues. CDR3: CASSSRGAGEQYF. CDR3 nucleotide sequence: TGTGCCAGCAGCTCTAGGGGGGCAGGGGAGCAGTACTTC.

This chain uses TRBV28 with TRBJ2-7, with 9 bases matching TRBD1. The CDR3 has 16 amino acids. V shed 6 bases and J 4 bases; nucleotides not matched to a gene: 13. Germline CDR1 and CDR2: MDHEN and SYDVKM. As DNA, the CDR3 is TGTGCCAGCAGCGCGATAGGGATACAGGGGGCGTACGAGCAGTACTTC. Protein sequence: CASSAIGIQGAYEQYF.

This clone was observed a few times. This chain joins TRBV9 and TRBJ2-2, with TRBD2 matching 10 bases. The CDR3 runs to 17 residues. Trimming took 3 bases from V and 1 from J; bases not matched to a gene: 6. In germline, CDR1 is SGDLS, CDR2 YYNGEE. The CDR3 loop is CASSAGLAVLNTGELFF. The CDR3 coding sequence is TGTGCCAGCAGCGCCGGACTAGCGGTATTGAACACCGGGGAGCTGTTTTTT.

A word on this clone: The junction departs from the called germline gene at one end, perhaps through a read error. The CDR3 region has the DNA TGTGCCAGCAACTTACAGGGGGCTGGCACTGAAGCTTTCTTT. Its translation: CASNLQGAGTEAFF. The genes are TRBV7-8 and TRBJ1-1; 9 positions agree with TRBD1. Germline loops: CDR1 SGHVS, CDR2 FQNEAQ. The CDR3 loop spans 14 amino acids.

The chain couples TRBV6-6 to TRBJ2-2; D is undetermined. Trimming stripped 2 bases from V and 5 bases from J, with 12 bases between. The CDR3 loop spans 15 amino acids. Germline CDR1 is MNHNY and CDR2 is SVGAGI (reference sequence). Here the CDR3 DNA reads TGTGCCAGCAGTTACGGGGTGGTAGTAACCGGGGAGCTGTTTTTT. Translation: CASSYGVVVTGELFF.